This T cell receptor beta chain was captured in a study of T cell changes during pregnancy in multiple sclerosis. Measured with immunoSEQ multiplex PCR; TCRdb has only the in-frame clones, and not every one. The table includes roughly 77,000 clones, just under 95% detected once. The sample holds one count of this clone. V lost 3 bases to trimming and J lost 6 bases; unmatched junction nucleotides: 5. The germline gives CDR1 MGHRA, CDR2 YSYEKL. The CDR3 length is 14 residues. The specimen was peripheral blood, collected in the second trimester of pregnancy. This receptor was taken from a female donor with multiple sclerosis, enrolled in a pregnancy study. This rearrangement joins TRBV4-1 to TRBJ1-5, with 7 nucleotides matching TRBD1. CDR3 DNA: TGCGCCAGCAGCCATGACACAGGGGTTCAGCCCCAGCATTTT. Amino acids: CASSHDTGVQPQHF.